This TCR beta chain is drawn from a study of shared clonotypes between healthy human individuals. The wider study: There were three CD4 naive, three CD4 memory, two CD8 naive and one CD8 memory plates per donor.

The CDR3 runs to 15 residues. Germline trimming cut 2 bases from V and 4 bases from J; bases unmatched to any gene: 1. CDR1 MNHNS and CDR2 SASEGT come from the germline V gene. TCRdb keeps only in-frame clones here, not all; method: immunoSEQ multiplex PCR. Of about 1.1 million clones in the sample, more than 75% are singletons; the top ten hold approximately 0.5%. The clonotype was recovered from a young man in good health. Some clones in this sample may be carry-over from other donors' samples. This sequence joins TRBV6-1 and TRBJ2-3; TRBD2 agrees at 12 bases. Sequencing input: memory CD4+ T cells from PBMCs. Subset specified: CD45RA-negative fraction. This CDR3 is CASSELAGGPDTQYF. CDR3 coding DNA: TGTGCCAGCAGTGAACTAGCGGGAGGGCCAGATACGCAGTATTTT.